This is a list of T cell receptor beta chains from one sample in a study of blood T cell repertoires in COVID-19. Data came from immunoSEQ multiplex PCR; TCRdb stores just in-frame clones and leaves some out. The sample shows under 300,000 clones, roughly 90% of them seen only once. Specimen: peripheral blood. The receptors shown here come from a woman aged 25 to 39 with acute or convalescent COVID-19. CDR3s include the opening cysteine and the closing phenylalanine or tryptophan. The order of the fields is V gene, J gene, D gene, clone size, CDR3 protein, CDR3 DNA. The D gene is left open where the match is weak. Clone size is stated in some rows and not others, as once, few, many or a class when expanded.

>TRBV5-4|TRBJ2-2|TRBD2|-
CASSPGTMGGELFF
TGTGCCAGCAGCCCCGGGACTATGGGCGGGGAGCTGTTTTTT
>TRBV7-8|TRBJ2-7|TRBD1|-
CASSLESRSGTGSPYEQYF
TGTGCCAGCAGCTTAGAAAGTAGGTCAGGGACAGGGAGTCCCTACGAGCAGTACTTC
>TRBV27|TRBJ1-5|-|-
CASSFTGYSNQPQHF
TGTGCCAGCAGTTTCACAGGGTATAGCAATCAGCCCCAGCATTTT
>TRBV11-3|TRBJ1-3|-|-
CASSLPRGGAGSGNTIYF
TGTGCCAGCAGCTTACCCCGAGGGGGGGCCGGATCTGGAAACACCATATATTTT
>TRBV27|TRBJ1-2|TRBD1|-
CASRAQGNDYGYTF
TGTGCCAGCAGAGCACAGGGGAACGACTATGGCTACACCTTC
>TRBV9|TRBJ2-2|-|-
CASSRGTGELFF
TGTGCCAGCAGCCGAGGGACCGGGGAGCTGTTTTTT
>TRBV24-1|TRBJ2-1|TRBD2|-
CATSDSGLAGVNEQFF
TGTGCCACCAGTGATTCGGGACTAGCGGGAGTCAATGAGCAGTTCTTC
>TRBV27|TRBJ1-2|TRBD1|-
CASSVMGTGTMDGYTF
TGTGCCAGCAGTGTAATGGGGACAGGGACTATGGATGGCTACACCTTC
>TRBV29-1|TRBJ1-5|-|-
CSVGRGRDQPQHF
TGCAGCGTCGGTCGGGGTAGGGATCAGCCCCAGCATTTT
>TRBV6-4|TRBJ2-3|TRBD2|-
CASSGGLAGVDTQYF
TGTGCCAGCAGTGGGGGACTAGCGGGAGTAGATACGCAGTATTTT
>TRBV4-1|TRBJ2-1|TRBD2|-
CASSQEGGLAGFNEQFF
TGCGCCAGCAGCCAAGAGGGGGGACTAGCAGGTTTCAATGAGCAGTTCTTC
>TRBV2|TRBJ2-1|TRBD2|-
CASSEPISGSGYNEQFF
TGTGCCAGCAGCGAGCCGATTAGCGGGAGCGGGTACAATGAGCAGTTCTTC
>TRBV3-1/TRBV3-2|TRBJ2-3|TRBD1|-
CASSHGQGEQYF
TGTGCCAGCAGCCATGGGCAGGGGGAACAGTATTTT
>TRBV19|TRBJ2-2|TRBD2|-
CASSGGGQTGELFF
TGTGCCAGTAGTGGGGGAGGGCAGACCGGGGAGCTGTTTTTT
>TRBV6-2/TRBV6-3|TRBJ2-7|TRBD1|once
CASSYSGQGFYEQYF
TGTGCCAGCAGTTACTCGGGACAGGGATTCTACGAGCAGTACTTC
>TRBV30|TRBJ1-6|-|-
CAWSPGSGSPLHF
TGTGCCTGGAGCCCCGGGTCCGGTTCACCCCTCCACTTT
>TRBV6-4|TRBJ2-1|-|-
CASSADSLYNEQFF
TGTGCCAGCAGCGCGGACTCGCTCTACAATGAGCAGTTCTTC
>TRBV3-1/TRBV3-2|TRBJ1-4|-|-
CASRQATNEKLFF
TGTGCCAGCAGGCAGGCTACAAATGAAAAACTGTTTTTT
>TRBV29-1|TRBJ1-2|TRBD1|-
CSVERWGQGYYGYTF
TGCAGCGTTGAGCGGTGGGGACAGGGGTACTATGGCTACACCTTC
>TRBV10-3|TRBJ2-1|TRBD2|-
CAISDPLAGGFIEQFF
TGTGCCATCAGTGACCCCTTAGCGGGAGGTTTCATTGAGCAGTTCTTC
>TRBV10-3|TRBJ2-7|-|-
CAISSEQFYEQYF
TGTGCCATCAGTTCGGAGCAGTTCTACGAGCAGTACTTC
>TRBV4-1|TRBJ2-7|-|-
CASSGSGWGSYEQYF
TGCGCCAGCAGCGGCTCAGGGTGGGGAAGCTACGAGCAGTACTTC
>TRBV24-1|TRBJ1-3|-|once
CATSDLSAAVQGRNTIYF
TGTGCCACCAGTGATTTGTCCGCGGCGGTCCAGGGGAGAAACACCATATATTTT
>TRBV6-5|TRBJ2-3|TRBD2|-
CASSQSGMSTDTQYF
TGTGCCAGCAGCCAAAGCGGGATGAGCACAGATACGCAGTATTTT
>TRBV12-5|TRBJ1-2|-|once
CASGTNRFGYTF
TGTGCTAGTGGTACGAACAGATTCGGCTACACCTTC
>TRBV5-1|TRBJ2-5|TRBD1|once
CASSTGVGETQYF
TGCGCCAGTTCGACAGGGGTCGGAGAGACCCAGTACTTC
>TRBV7-2|TRBJ2-7|TRBD1|-
CASSLAHGTGFEQYF
TGTGCCAGCAGCTTAGCCCACGGGACAGGGTTCGAGCAGTACTTC
>TRBV7-9|TRBJ1-1|TRBD1|-
CASSARTGNTEAFF
TGTGCCAGCAGCGCCCGGACAGGAAACACTGAAGCTTTCTTT
>TRBV5-1|TRBJ2-1|TRBD2|-
CASSLSDPGTSGRDHLNEQFF
TGCGCCAGCAGCTTGAGCGACCCCGGGACTAGCGGGAGGGATCACCTCAATGAGCAGTTCTTC
>TRBV7-2|TRBJ2-4|TRBD2|-
CASSLVRGGLAKNIQYF
TGTGCCAGCAGCTTAGTCCGGGGGGGCCTAGCCAAAAACATTCAGTACTTC
>TRBV4-2|TRBJ2-2|-|few
CASSPGLNTGELFF
TGTGCCAGCAGCCCCGGACTAAACACCGGGGAGCTGTTTTTT
>TRBV12-3/TRBV12-4|TRBJ2-3|-|-
CASSLSGTDTQYF
TGTGCCAGCAGTTTATCAGGCACAGATACGCAGTATTTT
>TRBV19|TRBJ1-1|-|-
CASSKPRGYNTEAFF
TGTGCCAGTAGTAAGCCCCGGGGTTACAACACTGAAGCTTTCTTT
>TRBV2|TRBJ1-2|TRBD1|-
CASSVDRAAGYTF
TGTGCCAGCAGTGTAGACAGGGCGGCTGGCTACACCTTC
>TRBV9|TRBJ1-1|-|-
CASSGGTVNTEAFF
TGTGCCAGCAGCGGCGGGACGGTAAACACTGAAGCTTTCTTT
>TRBV10-3|TRBJ2-7|-|-
CAIIKEGGRSTYEQYF
TGTGCCATCATCAAAGAAGGTGGCAGGTCAACCTACGAGCAGTACTTC